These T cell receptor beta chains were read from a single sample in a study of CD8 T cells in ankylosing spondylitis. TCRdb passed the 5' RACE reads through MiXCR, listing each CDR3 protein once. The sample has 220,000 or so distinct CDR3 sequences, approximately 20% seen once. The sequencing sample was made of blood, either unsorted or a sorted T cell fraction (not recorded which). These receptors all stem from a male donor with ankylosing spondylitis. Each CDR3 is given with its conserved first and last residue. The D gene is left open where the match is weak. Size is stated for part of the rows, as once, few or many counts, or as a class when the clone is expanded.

CDR3aa: CASSSETSGDYNEQFF; CDR3nt: TGTGCCAGCAGTTCCGAGACTAGCGGGGATTACAATGAGCAGTTCTTC; d_gene: TRBD2; j_gene: TRBJ2-1; v_gene: TRBV27; abundance: NA
CDR3aa: CASSSSSTDTQYF; CDR3nt: TGTGCCAGCAGCTCCTCTAGCACAGATACGCAGTATTTT; d_gene: NA; j_gene: TRBJ2-3; v_gene: TRBV9; abundance: few
CDR3aa: CAWRTGATYEQYF; CDR3nt: TGTGCCTGGAGGACAGGGGCCACCTACGAGCAGTACTTC; d_gene: TRBD1; j_gene: TRBJ2-7; v_gene: TRBV30; abundance: NA
CDR3aa: CASSPTSADQFF; CDR3nt: TGTGCCAGCAGCCCGACTAGTGCCGACCAGTTCTTC; d_gene: NA; j_gene: TRBJ2-1; v_gene: TRBV12-3/TRBV12-4; abundance: NA
CDR3aa: CASSLLGQGAYEQYF; CDR3nt: TGTGCCAGCAGCTTGTTGGGACAGGGGGCCTACGAGCAGTACTTC; d_gene: TRBD1; j_gene: TRBJ2-7; v_gene: TRBV13; abundance: NA
CDR3aa: CASSLGGGWYEQYF; CDR3nt: TGTGCCAGCAGCTTGGGAGGGGGGTGGTACGAGCAGTACTTC; d_gene: NA; j_gene: TRBJ2-7; v_gene: TRBV5-6; abundance: NA
CDR3aa: CASSWKGTRAKNIQYF; CDR3nt: TGCGCCAGCAGCTGGAAGGGGACTCGGGCCAAAAACATTCAGTACTTC; d_gene: NA; j_gene: TRBJ2-4; v_gene: TRBV5-1; abundance: few
CDR3aa: CASSPHTLNTEAFF; CDR3nt: TGTGCCAGCAGCCCACATACTTTGAACACTGAAGCTTTCTTT; d_gene: NA; j_gene: TRBJ1-1; v_gene: TRBV11-2; abundance: NA
CDR3aa: CASSSTANTEAFF; CDR3nt: TGCGCCAGCAGCTCTACAGCGAACACTGAAGCTTTCTTT; d_gene: NA; j_gene: TRBJ1-1; v_gene: TRBV5-1; abundance: many
CDR3aa: CASSTGQSHTGELFF; CDR3nt: TGTGCCAGCAGTACAGGACAGTCACACACCGGGGAGCTGTTTTTT; d_gene: NA; j_gene: TRBJ2-2; v_gene: TRBV6-2/TRBV6-3; abundance: NA
CDR3aa: CASSFGSGSYEQYF; CDR3nt: TGTGCCAGCAGCTTCGGTAGCGGCTCCTACGAGCAGTACTTC; d_gene: NA; j_gene: TRBJ2-7; v_gene: TRBV11-2; abundance: many
CDR3aa: CASSYSFRDRDSQETQYF; CDR3nt: TGTGCCAGCAGTTACTCTTTCCGGGACAGGGATTCACAAGAGACCCAGTACTTC; d_gene: TRBD1; j_gene: TRBJ2-5; v_gene: TRBV6-5; abundance: once
CDR3aa: CASSQRGTGGHQPQHF; CDR3nt: TGCGCCAGCAGCCAAAGGGGGACAGGAGGCCATCAGCCCCAGCATTTT; d_gene: TRBD1; j_gene: TRBJ1-5; v_gene: TRBV4-1; abundance: NA
CDR3aa: CASSQLAGNQETQYF; CDR3nt: TGCGCCAGCAGCCAACTAGCGGGGAACCAAGAGACCCAGTACTTC; d_gene: TRBD2; j_gene: TRBJ2-5; v_gene: TRBV4-1; abundance: NA
CDR3aa: CASSPVPGSYEQYF; CDR3nt: TGTGCCAGCAGCCCGGTGCCCGGCTCCTACGAGCAGTACTTC; d_gene: NA; j_gene: TRBJ2-7; v_gene: TRBV6-1; abundance: few
CDR3aa: CATSQGSEAFF; CDR3nt: TGTGCCACATCACAGGGGAGTGAAGCTTTCTTT; d_gene: TRBD1; j_gene: TRBJ1-1; v_gene: TRBV6-2/TRBV6-3; abundance: few
CDR3aa: CSVDEQGYTGELFF; CDR3nt: TGCAGCGTTGACGAACAGGGGTACACCGGGGAGCTGTTTTTT; d_gene: TRBD1; j_gene: TRBJ2-2; v_gene: TRBV29-1; abundance: NA
CDR3aa: CASSQVDGSQETQYF; CDR3nt: TGCGCCAGCAGCCAAGTTGACGGGTCGCAAGAGACCCAGTACTTC; d_gene: NA; j_gene: TRBJ2-5; v_gene: TRBV4-1; abundance: few
CDR3aa: CASSPRLAGGPGEQYF; CDR3nt: TGTGCCAGCAGCCCCAGACTAGCGGGAGGGCCTGGGGAGCAGTACTTC; d_gene: TRBD2; j_gene: TRBJ2-7; v_gene: TRBV4-2; abundance: NA
CDR3aa: CASSDRQETQYF; CDR3nt: TGTGCCAGCAGCGACAGGCAAGAGACCCAGTACTTC; d_gene: NA; j_gene: TRBJ2-5; v_gene: TRBV12-3/TRBV12-4; abundance: NA
CDR3aa: CASSNSAQTLTGELFF; CDR3nt: TGTGCCAGCAGCAACTCAGCGCAGACCCTCACCGGGGAGCTGTTTTTT; d_gene: NA; j_gene: TRBJ2-2; v_gene: TRBV6-5; abundance: few